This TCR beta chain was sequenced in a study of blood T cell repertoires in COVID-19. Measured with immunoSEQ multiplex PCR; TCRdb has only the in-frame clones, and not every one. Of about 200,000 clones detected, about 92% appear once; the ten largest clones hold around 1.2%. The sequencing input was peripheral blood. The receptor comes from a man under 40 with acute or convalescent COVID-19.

CDR3 DNA sequence: TGTGCCAGCAGCCAAGATCGTGGGACTAGCCACGAGACCCAGTACTTC. This encodes CASSQDRGTSHETQYF. This rearrangement joins TRBV14 to TRBJ2-5; 9 bases are shared with TRBD2. Germline values: CDR1 SGHDN, CDR2 FVKESK. V trimming: 0 bases; J trimming: 5 bases; junction bases outside the gene matches: 7. The CDR3 has 16 amino acids.